Detailed here is one T cell receptor beta chain. Antigen specificity is unknown. Using RNA transcripts as the source, TCR beta CDR3 regions were amplified. With the HTBI primer set, the TCR CDR3 went through a first round of RT-PCR. TCRdb recomputed calls from the multiplex PCR reads with MiXCR, one row per CDR3 protein. Among about 620,000 distinct CDR3 sequences, under 20% were seen once, and the ten largest hold around 3.9%. Stable hyperthyroidism: no ophthalmopathy progression over 18 months of follow-up. Diagnosis of hyperthyroidism was new in patients aged 18 to 65, and its duration was under 2 months. CDR1 is SGHTA, CDR2 FQGTGA, per germline. V dropped 5 bases and J dropped 6; count of bases not matched to a gene: 3. The CDR3 has 15 residues. The data stem from a study of T cells in Graves' hyperthyroidism and ophthalmopathy. General observations from the study: Blood samples included most of the expanded thyroid clonotypes exceeding 0.001. In the analysis, a 13 V-J model separated ophthalmopathy from stable hyperthyroidism.

This rearrangement joins TRBV7-3 to TRBJ2-2, with 13 positions matching TRBD2. Input material: blood. The sequence came from a woman younger than 45 with Graves' hyperthyroidism. The CDR3 coding sequence is TGTGCCAGCAGCCTTACTAGCGGGAGGGCCGGGGAGCTGTTTTTT. It is translated as CASSLTSGRAGELFF.